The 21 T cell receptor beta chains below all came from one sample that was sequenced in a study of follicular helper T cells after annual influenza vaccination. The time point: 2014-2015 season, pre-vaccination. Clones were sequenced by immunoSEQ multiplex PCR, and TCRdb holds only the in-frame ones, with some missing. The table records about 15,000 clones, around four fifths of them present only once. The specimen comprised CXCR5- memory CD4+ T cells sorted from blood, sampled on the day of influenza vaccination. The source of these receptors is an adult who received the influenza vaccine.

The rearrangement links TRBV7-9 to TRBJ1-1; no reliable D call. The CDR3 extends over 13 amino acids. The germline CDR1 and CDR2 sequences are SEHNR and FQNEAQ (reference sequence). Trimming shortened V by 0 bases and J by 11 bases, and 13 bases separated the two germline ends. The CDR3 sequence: CASSLAMAPRAFF. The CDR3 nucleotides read TGTGCCAGCAGCTTAGCGATGGCCCCTAGGGCTTTCTTT. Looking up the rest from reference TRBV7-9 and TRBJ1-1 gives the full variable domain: DTGVSQNPRHKITKRGQNVTFRCDPISEHNRLYWYRQTLGQGPEFLTYFQNEAQLEKSRLLSDRFSAERPKGSFSTLEIQRTEQGDSAMYLCASSLAMAPRAFFGQGTRLTVV.

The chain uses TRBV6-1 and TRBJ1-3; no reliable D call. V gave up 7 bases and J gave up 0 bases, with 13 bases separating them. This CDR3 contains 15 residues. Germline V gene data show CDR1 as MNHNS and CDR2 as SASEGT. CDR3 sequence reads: CASNLDGNSGNTIYF. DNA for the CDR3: TGTGCCAGCAATTTGGACGGGAACTCTGGAAACACCATATATTTT.

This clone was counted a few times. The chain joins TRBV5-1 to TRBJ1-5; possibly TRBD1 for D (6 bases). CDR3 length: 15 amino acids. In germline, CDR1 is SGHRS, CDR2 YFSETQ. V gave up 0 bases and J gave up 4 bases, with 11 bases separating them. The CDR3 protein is CASSLDGTPNQPQHF. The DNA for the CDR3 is TGCGCCAGCAGCTTGGACGGGACACCTAATCAGCCCCAGCATTTT.

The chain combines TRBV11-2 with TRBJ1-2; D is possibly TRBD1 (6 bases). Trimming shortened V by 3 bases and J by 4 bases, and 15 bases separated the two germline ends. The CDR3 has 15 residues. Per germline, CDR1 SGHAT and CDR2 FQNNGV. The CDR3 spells CASSLGAAAPYGYTF. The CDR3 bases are TGTGCCAGCAGCTTGGGGGCGGCAGCGCCCTATGGCTACACCTTC.

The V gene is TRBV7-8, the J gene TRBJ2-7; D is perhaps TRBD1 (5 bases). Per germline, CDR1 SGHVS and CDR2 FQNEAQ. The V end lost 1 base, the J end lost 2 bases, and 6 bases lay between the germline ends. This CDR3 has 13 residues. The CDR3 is CASSLVGAYEQYF. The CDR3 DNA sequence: TGTGCCAGCAGCTTAGTAGGGGCCTACGAGCAGTACTTC.

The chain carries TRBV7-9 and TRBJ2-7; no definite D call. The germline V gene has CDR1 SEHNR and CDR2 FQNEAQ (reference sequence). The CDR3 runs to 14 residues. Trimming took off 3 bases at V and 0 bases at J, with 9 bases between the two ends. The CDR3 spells CASSFNPTSYEQYF. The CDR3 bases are TGTGCCAGCAGCTTCAACCCAACCTCCTACGAGCAGTACTTC. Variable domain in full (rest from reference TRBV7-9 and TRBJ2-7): DTGVSQNPRHKITKRGQNVTFRCDPISEHNRLYWYRQTLGQGPEFLTYFQNEAQLEKSRLLSDRFSAERPKGSFSTLEIQRTEQGDSAMYLCASSFNPTSYEQYFGPGTRLTVT.

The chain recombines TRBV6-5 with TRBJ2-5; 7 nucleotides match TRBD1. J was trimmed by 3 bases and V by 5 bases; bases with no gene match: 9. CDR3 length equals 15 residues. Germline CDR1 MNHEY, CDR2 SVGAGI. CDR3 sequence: CASSTDRATKETQYF. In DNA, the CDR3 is TGTGCCAGCAGTACCGACAGGGCGACCAAAGAGACCCAGTACTTC.

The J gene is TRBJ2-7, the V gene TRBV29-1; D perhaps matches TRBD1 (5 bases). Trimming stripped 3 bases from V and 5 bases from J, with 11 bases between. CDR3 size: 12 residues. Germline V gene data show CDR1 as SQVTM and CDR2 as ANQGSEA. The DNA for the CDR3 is TGCAGCGTTGAGCGGCAGGGTGACGAGCAGTACTTC. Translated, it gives CSVERQGDEQYF.

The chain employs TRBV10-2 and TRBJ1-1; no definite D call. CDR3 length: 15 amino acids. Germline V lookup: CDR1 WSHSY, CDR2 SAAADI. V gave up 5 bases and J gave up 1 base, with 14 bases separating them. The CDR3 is CASSPKTWENTEAFF. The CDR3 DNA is TGCGCCAGCAGTCCTAAAACCTGGGAGAACACTGAAGCTTTCTTT.

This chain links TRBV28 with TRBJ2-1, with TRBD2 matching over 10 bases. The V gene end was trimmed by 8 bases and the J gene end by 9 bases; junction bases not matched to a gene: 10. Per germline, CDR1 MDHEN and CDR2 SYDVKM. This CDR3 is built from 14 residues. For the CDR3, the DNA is TGTGCCAGCTTTGAGCGGGGGGGCGGGCTTGAGCAGTTCTTC. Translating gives CASFERGGGLEQFF.

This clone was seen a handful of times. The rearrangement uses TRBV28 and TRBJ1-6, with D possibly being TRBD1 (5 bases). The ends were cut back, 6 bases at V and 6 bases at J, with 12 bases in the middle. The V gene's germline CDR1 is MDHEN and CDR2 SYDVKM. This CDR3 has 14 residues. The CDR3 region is CASRRRAINSPLHF. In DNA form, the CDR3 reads TGTGCCAGCAGGCGCAGGGCCATTAATTCACCCCTCCACTTT.

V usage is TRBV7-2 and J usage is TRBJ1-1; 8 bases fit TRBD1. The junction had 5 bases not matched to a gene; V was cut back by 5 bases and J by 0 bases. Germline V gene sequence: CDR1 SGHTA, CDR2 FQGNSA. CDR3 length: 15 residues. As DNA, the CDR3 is TGTGCCAGCAGCGGACAGGGCTATTTGAACACTGAAGCTTTCTTT. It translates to CASSGQGYLNTEAFF.

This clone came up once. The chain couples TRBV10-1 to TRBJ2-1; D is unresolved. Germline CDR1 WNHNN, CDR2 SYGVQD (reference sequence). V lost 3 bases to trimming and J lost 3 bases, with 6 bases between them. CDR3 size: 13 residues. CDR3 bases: TGCGCCAGCAGTGAAAACTACTACAATGAGCAGTTCTTC. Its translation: CASSENYYNEQFF.

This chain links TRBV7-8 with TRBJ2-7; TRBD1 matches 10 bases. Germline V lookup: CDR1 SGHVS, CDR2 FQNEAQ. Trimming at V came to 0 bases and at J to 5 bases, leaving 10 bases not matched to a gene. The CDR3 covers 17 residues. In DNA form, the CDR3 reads TGTGCCAGCAGCTTAGCAATAGCGGGACAGGGGTCGGACGAGCAGTACTTC. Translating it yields CASSLAIAGQGSDEQYF. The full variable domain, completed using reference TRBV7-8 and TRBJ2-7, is GAGVSQSPRYKVAKRGQDVALRCDPISGHVSLFWYQQALGQGPEFLTYFQNEAQLDKSGLPSDRFFAERPEGSVSTLKIQRTQQEDSAVYLCASSLAIAGQGSDEQYFGPGTRLTVT.

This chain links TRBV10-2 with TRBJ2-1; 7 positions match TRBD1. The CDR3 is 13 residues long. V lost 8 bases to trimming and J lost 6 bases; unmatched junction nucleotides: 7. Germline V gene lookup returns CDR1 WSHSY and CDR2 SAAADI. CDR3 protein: CASSQNRGNEQFF. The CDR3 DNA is TGCGCCAGCTCCCAGAACAGGGGCAATGAGCAGTTCTTC.

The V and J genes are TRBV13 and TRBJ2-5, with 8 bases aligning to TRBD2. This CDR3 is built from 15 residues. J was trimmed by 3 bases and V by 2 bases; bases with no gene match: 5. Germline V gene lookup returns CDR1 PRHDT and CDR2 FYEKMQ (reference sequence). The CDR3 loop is CASSLRTGGEETQYF. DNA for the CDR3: TGTGCCAGCAGCTTACGTACGGGAGGGGAAGAGACCCAGTACTTC.

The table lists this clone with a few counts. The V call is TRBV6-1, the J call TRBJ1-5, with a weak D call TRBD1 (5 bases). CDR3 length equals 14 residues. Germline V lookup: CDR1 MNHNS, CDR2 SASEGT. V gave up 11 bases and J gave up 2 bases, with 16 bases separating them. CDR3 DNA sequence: TGTGCCGGAAGTTCAAGGGGAGGCAATCAGCCCCAGCATTTT. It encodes CAGSSRGGNQPQHF.

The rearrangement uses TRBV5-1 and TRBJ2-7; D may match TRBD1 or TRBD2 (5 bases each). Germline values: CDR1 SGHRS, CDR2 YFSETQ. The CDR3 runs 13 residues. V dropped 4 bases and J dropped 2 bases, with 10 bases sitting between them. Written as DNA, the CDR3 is TGCGCCAGCAGCCGGGACGGAGCCTACGAGCAGTACTTC. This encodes CASSRDGAYEQYF.

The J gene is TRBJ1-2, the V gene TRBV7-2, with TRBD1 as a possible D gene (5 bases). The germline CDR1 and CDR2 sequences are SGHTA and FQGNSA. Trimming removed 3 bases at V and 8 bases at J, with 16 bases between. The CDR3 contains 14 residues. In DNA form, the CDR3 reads TGTGCCAGCAGCTTTCCGGGGGTGTCGGAGGGCTACACCTTC. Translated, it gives CASSFPGVSEGYTF.

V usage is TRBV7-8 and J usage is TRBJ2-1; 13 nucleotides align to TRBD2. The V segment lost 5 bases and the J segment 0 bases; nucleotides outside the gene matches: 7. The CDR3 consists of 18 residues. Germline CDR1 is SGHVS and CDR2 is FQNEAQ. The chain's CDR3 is CASSALGTSGVSYNEQFF. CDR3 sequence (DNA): TGTGCCAGCAGCGCCCTCGGGACTAGCGGGGTCTCCTACAATGAGCAGTTCTTC.

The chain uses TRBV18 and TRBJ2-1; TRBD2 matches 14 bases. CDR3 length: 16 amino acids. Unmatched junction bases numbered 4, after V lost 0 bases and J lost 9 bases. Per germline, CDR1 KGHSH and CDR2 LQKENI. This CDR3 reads CASSPPGLAGETEQFF. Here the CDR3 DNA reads TGTGCCAGCTCACCACCGGGACTAGCGGGGGAGACTGAGCAGTTCTTC.